This is a list of T cell receptor beta chains from one sample in a study of regulatory T cells in long-lasting Graves disease. A single record per CDR3 protein comes from TCRdb applying MiXCR to the multiplex PCR reads. The sample shows around 460,000 distinct CDR3 sequences, less than 25% of them seen only once. Specimen: peripheral blood mononuclear cells (PBMCs), collected when the disease was refractory, from a patient treated with antithyroid drugs. Every receptor here comes from a female donor with Graves disease. CDR3s include the opening cysteine and the closing phenylalanine or tryptophan. D genes are given only for firm matches. Clone size is shown for a subset of rows, as once, few, many or a class of expanded clone.

cdr3_nt	cdr3_aa	d_call	clone_size	v_call	j_call
TGTGCCAGCAGTTCCTCCGGGACAGGGGTCTACGAGCAGTACTTC	CASSSSGTGVYEQYF	TRBD1	many	TRBV28	TRBJ2-7
TGTGCCAGCAGTTTATATTTTACAGGGGATTATGGCTACACCTTC	CASSLYFTGDYGYTF	TRBD1	many	TRBV28	TRBJ1-2
TGTGCCAGCAGCTCCGGACAGGGAGGGAGAGAAAAACTGTTTTTT	CASSSGQGGREKLFF	TRBD1	medium-sized	TRBV7-2	TRBJ1-4
TGTGCCAGCAGCATTGGTACAGACTATGGCTACACCTTC	CASSIGTDYGYTF	.	.	TRBV5-5	TRBJ1-2
TGTGCCAGCAGTGAAGCGGCGGCAGTAAACGAGCAGTACTTC	CASSEAAAVNEQYF	.	many	TRBV2	TRBJ2-7
TGCAGCGTTCGGGACGGGAATTCACCCCTCCACTTT	CSVRDGNSPLHF	.	.	TRBV29-1	TRBJ1-6
TGTGCCAGCAGCCCCTGGATACAGGGAGGGTCTGAAGCTTTCTTT	CASSPWIQGGSEAFF	.	.	TRBV5-5	TRBJ1-1
TGTGCCAGCAGCCCAGCCATCAGGTCGAACACTGAAGCTTTCTTT	CASSPAIRSNTEAFF	.	many	TRBV7-8	TRBJ1-1
TGTGCCAGCAGGGAACATAGCGGGAGAATCTACGAGCAGTACTTC	CASREHSGRIYEQYF	TRBD2	many	TRBV6-1	TRBJ2-7
TGCAGCGGACTAGCGGATTCCTACGAGCAGTACTTC	CSGLADSYEQYF	TRBD2	few	TRBV29-1	TRBJ2-7
TGTGCCAGCGATCCGTCGGGGACTGAAGCTTTCTTT	CASDPSGTEAFF	.	many	TRBV6-1	TRBJ1-1
TGTGCCTGGACTCGGTCCCAGGAGCACGAGCAGTACTTC	CAWTRSQEHEQYF	.	few	TRBV30	TRBJ2-7
TGTGCCAGCAGTGACAGACAGGAGAAGCCCCAGCATTTT	CASSDRQEKPQHF	.	many	TRBV25-1	TRBJ1-5
TGTGCCACGGAAGAAACAGGGATGAACACTGAAGCTTTCTTT	CATEETGMNTEAFF	.	.	TRBV6-1	TRBJ1-1
TGTGCCAGCAGCGGACAGGAGACCTACGAGCAGTACTTC	CASSGQETYEQYF	TRBD1	.	TRBV28	TRBJ2-7
TGTGCCAGTAGCTCGGGCATAAAGAACACTGAAGCTTTCTTT	CASSSGIKNTEAFF	.	.	TRBV19	TRBJ1-1
TGCAGTGCTAGGGGGACTAGCGGGAATGAGCAAGAGACCCAGTACTTC	CSARGTSGNEQETQYF	TRBD2	many	TRBV20-1	TRBJ2-5
TGTGCCAGCAGTTTATCTAGCGGGAGTGCCGGGGAGCTGTTTTTT	CASSLSSGSAGELFF	TRBD2	many	TRBV28	TRBJ2-2
TGTGCCAGCAGGATAGGACTAGCGGGGTGGAACAATGAGCAGTTCTTC	CASRIGLAGWNNEQFF	TRBD2	.	TRBV6-2/TRBV6-3	TRBJ2-1
TGTGCCAGCAGCCCGTCGGCGTTGAGCACTGAAGCTTTCTTT	CASSPSALSTEAFF	.	.	TRBV7-2	TRBJ1-1
TGTGCCAGCAGCTTAGGTCGGGGCCTCACGGTCGAAGCTTTCTTT	CASSLGRGLTVEAFF	.	many	TRBV11-1	TRBJ1-1
TGCAGTGCTAGACGGGACAGACAAGGCTACACCTTC	CSARRDRQGYTF	TRBD1	few	TRBV20-1	TRBJ1-2
TGTGCCAGCAGTTTCGGACGGACTGTGTATAATTCACCCCTCCACTTT	CASSFGRTVYNSPLHF	.	many	TRBV28	TRBJ1-6
TGTGCCAGCAGCTTTAAGTGGATTCACCCGGGCACTGAAGCTTTCTTT	CASSFKWIHPGTEAFF	.	.	TRBV11-2	TRBJ1-1
TGCAGTGCTAGAGATGGCACAGGGGTTCGGAGGGACACTGAAGCTTTCTTT	CSARDGTGVRRDTEAFF	TRBD1	many	TRBV20-1	TRBJ1-1
TGTGCCAGCAGTTTGTTCTCCGAGAGGGAAAAACTGTTTTTT	CASSLFSEREKLFF	.	many	TRBV28	TRBJ1-4
TGTGCCTGGAGTGTACAGCTGGGGGAAAAACTGTTTTTT	CAWSVQLGEKLFF	.	.	TRBV30	TRBJ1-4
TGCGCCAGCAGCCATCCTCAGGGGGCTTTCTCACCCCTCCACTTT	CASSHPQGAFSPLHF	TRBD1	.	TRBV4-1	TRBJ1-6
TGTGCCAGCAGCTTCGGGGACGGAAACACCATATATTTT	CASSFGDGNTIYF	.	many	TRBV11-2	TRBJ1-3
TGTGCCAGCAGCCGGGAGGGGGAACGTGACCAGCATTTT	CASSREGERDQHF	.	few	TRBV7-6	TRBJ1-5
TGTGCCAGCAGCTTAATCTCCTGGGTGGGCAGGGGGCTAGAGACCCAGTACTTC	CASSLISWVGRGLETQYF	TRBD1	many	TRBV7-8	TRBJ2-5
TGTGCCTGGAGCGAAGACAGGGACCTTCCGGAAACCTTC	CAWSEDRDLPETF	TRBD1	.	TRBV30	TRBJ1-2
TGTGCCAGCAGCTTAGGACTACGGGAGACCCAGTACTTC	CASSLGLRETQYF	.	many	TRBV11-2	TRBJ2-5
TGTGCCAGCAGCTTCGTAGAGGGGACTGAAGCTTTCTTT	CASSFVEGTEAFF	.	many	TRBV7-2	TRBJ1-1
TGTGCCAGCAGTTACGGGACAGAAAACATTCAGTACTTC	CASSYGTENIQYF	TRBD1	.	TRBV6-2/TRBV6-3	TRBJ2-4
TGTGCCAGCAGTTACTCGTGGGGAACTAATGAAAAACTGTTTTTT	CASSYSWGTNEKLFF	.	.	TRBV6-6	TRBJ1-4
TGTGCCAGCAGTCCAGACAGGGAGAATCAGCCCCAGCATTTT	CASSPDRENQPQHF	TRBD1	many	TRBV12-3/TRBV12-4	TRBJ1-5
TGCGCCAGCAGCCAAAAGTTAGAAGCTTTCTTT	CASSQKLEAFF	.	.	TRBV4-1	TRBJ1-1
TGCGCCAGCAGCCCGCTAGCGTTACAGGGAGCTGAAGCTTTCTTT	CASSPLALQGAEAFF	.	few	TRBV5-1	TRBJ1-1
TGTGCCAGCAGCTTGTCAAGGAATAATGAGCAGTTCTTC	CASSLSRNNEQFF	.	few	TRBV7-2	TRBJ2-1
TGTGCCAGCTCCCCTGGGCGGGATGGGTACCAAGAGACCCAGTACTTC	CASSPGRDGYQETQYF	.	many	TRBV11-3	TRBJ2-5